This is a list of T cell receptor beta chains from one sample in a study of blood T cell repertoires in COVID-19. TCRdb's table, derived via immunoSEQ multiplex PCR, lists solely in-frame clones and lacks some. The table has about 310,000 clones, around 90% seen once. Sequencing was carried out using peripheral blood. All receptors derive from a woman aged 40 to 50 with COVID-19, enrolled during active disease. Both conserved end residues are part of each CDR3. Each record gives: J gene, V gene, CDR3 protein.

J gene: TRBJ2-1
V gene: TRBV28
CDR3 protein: CASSSPIWTGRDNEQFF

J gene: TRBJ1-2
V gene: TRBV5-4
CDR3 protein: CASSLNRGNGYTF

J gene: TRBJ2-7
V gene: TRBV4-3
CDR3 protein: CASSLGLAGAVYEQYF

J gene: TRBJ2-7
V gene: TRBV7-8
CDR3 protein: CASSLAHGQGAYEQYF

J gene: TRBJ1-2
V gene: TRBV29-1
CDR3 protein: CSVEGGTGAYGYTF

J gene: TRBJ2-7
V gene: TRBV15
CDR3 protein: CATSRATGGFGEQYF

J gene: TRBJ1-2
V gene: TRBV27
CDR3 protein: CASSPTVRGGFTF

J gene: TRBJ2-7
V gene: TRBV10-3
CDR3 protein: CAISEGQGTYEQYF

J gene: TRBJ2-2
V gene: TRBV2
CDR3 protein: CASSGQTDGELFF

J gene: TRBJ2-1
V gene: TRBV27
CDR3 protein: CASSFLAGLGDEQFF

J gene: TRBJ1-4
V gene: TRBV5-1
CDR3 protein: CASSLLSPSNEKLFF

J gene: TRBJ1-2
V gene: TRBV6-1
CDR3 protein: CASSERQGREGYTF

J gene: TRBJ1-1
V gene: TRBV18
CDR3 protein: CASSPPKGVNTEAFF

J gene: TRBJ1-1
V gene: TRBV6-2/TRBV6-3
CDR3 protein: CASSEGQGFFMNTEAFF

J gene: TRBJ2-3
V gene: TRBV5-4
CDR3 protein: CASSDRLAGGTDTQYF

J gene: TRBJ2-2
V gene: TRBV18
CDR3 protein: CASSPRQGNGGELFF

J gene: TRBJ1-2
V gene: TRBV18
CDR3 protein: CASSPPRVLYGYTF

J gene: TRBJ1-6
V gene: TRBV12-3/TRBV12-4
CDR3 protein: CASSRDSNSPLHF

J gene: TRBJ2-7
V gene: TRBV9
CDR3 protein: CASSVGTGFTGEQYF

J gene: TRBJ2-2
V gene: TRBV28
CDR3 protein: CASSWTGGIGELFF

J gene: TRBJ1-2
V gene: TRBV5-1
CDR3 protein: CASSTGQGANYGYTF

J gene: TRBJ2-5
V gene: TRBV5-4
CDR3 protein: CASSRRDRQETQYF

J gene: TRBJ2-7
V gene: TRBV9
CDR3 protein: CASSLRGTSGTYEQYF

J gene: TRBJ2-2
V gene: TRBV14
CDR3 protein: CASSQDRRTTGELFF

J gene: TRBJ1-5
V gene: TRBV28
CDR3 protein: CASSLWGQGSNQPQHF

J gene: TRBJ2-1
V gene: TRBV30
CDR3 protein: CAWNARGAIYNEQFF

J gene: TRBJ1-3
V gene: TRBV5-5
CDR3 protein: CASSSGQGQLSGNTIYF

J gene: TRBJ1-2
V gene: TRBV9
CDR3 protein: CASSPTMQGSYGYTF

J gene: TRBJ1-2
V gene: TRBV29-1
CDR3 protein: CSVDSQNYGYTF

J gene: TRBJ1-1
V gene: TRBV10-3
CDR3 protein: CAIRTDRVPEAFF

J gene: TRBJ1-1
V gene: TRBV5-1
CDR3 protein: CASSPQARTEAFF

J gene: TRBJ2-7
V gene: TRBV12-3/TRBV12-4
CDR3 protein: CASSRNRGYEQYF

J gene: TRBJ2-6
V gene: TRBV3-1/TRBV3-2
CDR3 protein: CASSHLGGGGANVLTF

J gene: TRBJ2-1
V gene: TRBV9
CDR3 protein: CASSVPQGGIDNEQFF

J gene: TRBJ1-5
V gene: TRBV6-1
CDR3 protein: CASKRDSKGNQPQHF

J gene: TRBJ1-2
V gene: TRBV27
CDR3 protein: CASSLRQSYGYTF

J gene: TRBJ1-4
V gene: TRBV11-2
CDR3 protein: CASSLPTPGQGMEKLFF

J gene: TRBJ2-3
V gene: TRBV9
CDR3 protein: CASSIGTRGTDTQYF

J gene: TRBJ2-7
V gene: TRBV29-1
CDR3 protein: CSVTDGAAGEQYF

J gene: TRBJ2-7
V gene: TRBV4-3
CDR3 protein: CASSQDLLADSYEQYF

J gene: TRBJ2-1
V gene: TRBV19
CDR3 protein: CASSTGGRPQFF

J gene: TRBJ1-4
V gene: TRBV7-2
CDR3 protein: CASRQGSTNEKLFF

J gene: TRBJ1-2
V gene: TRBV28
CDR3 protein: CASTERWGQLYGYTF

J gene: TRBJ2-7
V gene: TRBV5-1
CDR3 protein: CASSPAGPLAVQYF

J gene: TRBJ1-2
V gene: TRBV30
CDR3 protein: CAWSPPGHFEVGGYTF

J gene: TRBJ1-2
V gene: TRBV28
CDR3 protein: CASSMGRAGYGYTF

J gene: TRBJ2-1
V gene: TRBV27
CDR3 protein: CASSFLAGRYNEQFF

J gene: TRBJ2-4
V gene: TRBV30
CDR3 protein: CAWSVSEARDKNIQYF

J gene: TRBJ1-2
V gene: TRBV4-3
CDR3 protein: CASSQGQGTYGYTF